The 18 T cell receptor beta chains reported below all come from one sample, sequenced in a study of blood T cell repertoires in COVID-19. The data were produced by immunoSEQ multiplex PCR, yet TCRdb's version contains in-frame clones alone and is incomplete. Of 120,000 or so clones listed, around 81% were seen once; the top ten hold roughly 4%. Sequencing input: peripheral blood. The receptors originated from a woman in her 50s with acute or convalescent COVID-19.

The V gene is TRBV5-1, the J gene TRBJ2-2, with D perhaps TRBD2 (7 bases). From germline, CDR1 is SGHRS and CDR2 YFSETQ. The CDR3 consists of 14 residues. Between the trimmed V and J ends, which lost 2 bases and 7 bases, there was a span of 12 bases. CDR3 loop: CASSFGGRGGELFF. As DNA, the CDR3 is TGCGCCAGCAGCTTCGGGGGGCGCGGCGGGGAGCTGTTTTTT.

The sample holds one count of this clone. The V call is TRBV2, the J call TRBJ2-3; D is ambiguous. The V gene lost 4 bases and the J gene lost 6 bases, with 5 bases spanning the gap. Germline V gene lookup returns CDR1 SNHLY and CDR2 FYNNEI. The CDR3 consists of 11 residues. The CDR3 bases are TGTGCCAGCAGTGTTCGGGATACGCAGTATTTT. It specifies CASSVRDTQYF.

The V gene is TRBV10-3, the J gene TRBJ2-3; D not certain. CDR3 size: 15 residues. Germline V gene data show CDR1 as ENHRY and CDR2 as SYGVKD. The germline V and J ends were trimmed by 4 bases and 2 bases, with 13 bases remaining between them. As DNA, the CDR3 is TGTGCCATCAGTGTAAAGCTAGGAACCACAGATACGCAGTATTTT. Its translation: CAISVKLGTTDTQYF.

The rearrangement uses TRBV30 and TRBJ1-2; 8 bases map to TRBD1. The V and J ends lost 1 base and 4 bases, in that order; junction bases with no gene match: 5. Germline lookup yields CDR1 GTSNPN and CDR2 SVGIG (reference sequence). The CDR3 length is 14 residues. In DNA form, the CDR3 reads TGTGCCTGGAGTGGACAGGGGAGAGCCTATGGCTACACCTTC. Its protein is CAWSGQGRAYGYTF. Supplemented by reference TRBV30 and TRBJ1-2, the full variable domain reads SQTIHQWPATLVQPVGSPLSLECTVEGTSNPNLYWYRQAAGRGLQLLFYSVGIGQISSEVPQNLSASRPQDRQFILSSKKLLLSDSGFYLCAWSGQGRAYGYTFGSGTRLTVV.

This clone appeared a single time. The chain is built from TRBV5-1 and TRBJ2-2, with 7 positions matching TRBD2. The V segment lost 2 bases and the J segment 6 bases; nucleotides outside the gene matches: 10. This CDR3 contains 16 residues. From germline, CDR1 is SGHRS and CDR2 YFSETQ. CDR3 sequence (DNA): TGCGCCAGCAGCTTCCGTGCGGGAGCGTTGGCCGGGGAGCTGTTTTTT. It translates to CASSFRAGALAGELFF.

This clone showed up just once. The chain links TRBV9 to TRBJ2-1; tentatively, D is TRBD2 (5 bases). Germline CDR1 and CDR2: SGDLS and YYNGEE. V lost 0 bases, J lost 8 bases, and 15 bases lay in between. The CDR3 extends over 15 amino acids. Here the CDR3 reads CASSVGWVQRDEQFF. The CDR3 nucleotides read TGTGCCAGCAGCGTAGGATGGGTTCAGAGGGATGAGCAGTTCTTC.

The rearrangement links TRBV6-5 to TRBJ1-2, with a weak D call TRBD1 (6 bases). The V gene lost 3 bases and the J gene lost 8 bases, with 13 bases spanning the gap. Germline V gives CDR1 MNHEY, CDR2 SVGAGI. This CDR3 spans 13 amino acids. CDR3 DNA: TGTGCCAGCAGTTATCAGGGGATGGGCGGCTACACCTTC. This sequence encodes CASSYQGMGGYTF.

V gene TRBV4-1 combines with J gene TRBJ1-5; D is ambiguous. The length of the CDR3 is 13 residues. Per germline, CDR1 MGHRA and CDR2 YSYEKL. Trimming shortened V by 0 bases and J by 6 bases, and 6 bases separated the two germline ends. Here the CDR3 reads CASSQDLVQPQHF. Written as DNA, the CDR3 is TGCGCCAGCAGCCAAGATCTTGTTCAGCCCCAGCATTTT.

The V gene is TRBV2, the J gene TRBJ1-1, with D perhaps matching TRBD1 (6 bases). Between the trimmed V and J ends, which lost 1 base and 13 bases, there was a span of 10 bases. Germline CDR1 and CDR2: SNHLY and FYNNEI. This CDR3 region has 11 residues. CDR3 DNA: TGTGCCAGCAGTGAAGACAGGGTTGATTTCTTT. This gives the protein CASSEDRVDFF.

The chain recombines TRBV5-6 with TRBJ2-5; 7 bases align to TRBD1. From germline, CDR1 is SGHDT and CDR2 YYEEEE. This CDR3 is 14 amino acids long. V shed 4 bases, J shed 2 bases, and the junction held 5 bases outside the gene matches. The CDR3 here is CASSHGTEQETQYF. CDR3 DNA sequence: TGTGCCAGCAGCCACGGGACAGAACAAGAGACCCAGTACTTC.

This clone occurred once. The junction shows a germline mismatch at one end, possibly a read error. The chain uses TRBV3-1 (or the pseudogene TRBV3-2) and TRBJ1-6; the D is unclear. The CDR3 totals 13 residues. The germline gives CDR1 LGHDT, CDR2 YNNKEL (reference sequence). The CDR3: CAGSQDLARTLHF. In DNA, the CDR3 is TGTGCCGGCAGCCAAGATTTAGCGAGGACCCTCCACTTT.

The V gene is TRBV28, the J gene TRBJ1-1; tentative D call: TRBD1 (5 bases). The germline V and J ends were trimmed by 6 bases and 0 bases, with 11 bases remaining between them. Germline V gives CDR1 MDHEN, CDR2 SYDVKM. The CDR3 has 14 residues. This CDR3 is CASRAGGVNTEAFF. CDR3 bases: TGTGCCAGCAGGGCCGGGGGGGTGAACACTGAAGCTTTCTTT. The variable domain in full, completed from reference TRBV28 and TRBJ1-1, reads DVKVTQSSRYLVKRTGEKVFLECVQDMDHENMFWYRQDPGLGLRLIYFSYDVKMKEKGDIPEGYSVSREKKERFSLILESASTNQTSMYLCASRAGGVNTEAFFGQGTRLTVV.

The rearrangement joins TRBV7-9 to TRBJ1-2; tentative D call: TRBD1 (6 bases). Between the trimmed V and J ends, which lost 4 bases and 8 bases, there was a span of 14 bases. The V gene's germline CDR1 is SEHNR and CDR2 FQNEAQ (reference sequence). The CDR3 runs 13 residues. The CDR3 loop reads CASSSQGLRGYTF. Written as DNA, the CDR3 is TGTGCCAGCAGCTCGCAGGGGTTGCGGGGCTACACCTTC.

V is TRBV11-2 and J is TRBJ1-5, with 10 bases identical to TRBD1. There are 13 residues in the CDR3. Germline V CDR1 and CDR2: SGHAT, FQNNGV. J lost 6 bases, V lost 4 bases, and 0 bases had no gene match. The DNA for the CDR3 is TGTGCCAGCAGCTGGACAGGGGGTCAGCCCCAGCATTTT. It is translated as CASSWTGGQPQHF. The variable domain in full, with the rest retrieved from reference TRBV11-2 and TRBJ1-5, is EAGVAQSPRYKIIEKRQSVAFWCNPISGHATLYWYQQILGQGPKLLIQFQNNGVVDDSQLPKDRFSAERLKGVDSTLKIQPAKLEDSAVYLCASSWTGGQPQHFGDGTRLSIL.

This clone has just one count. This CDR3 is CASSPEAGSRYEQYF. In nucleotides, the CDR3 is TGCGCCAGCAGCCCGGAGGCGGGGAGCCGGTACGAGCAGTACTTC. V is TRBV5-1 and J is TRBJ2-7; TRBD2 might be the D (6 bases). The CDR3 has 15 residues. The V gene's germline CDR1 is SGHRS and CDR2 YFSETQ. Trimming took off 4 bases at V and 4 bases at J, with 18 bases between the two ends.

The chain recombines TRBV7-9 with TRBJ1-1; D is unclear. Germline loops: CDR1 SEHNR, CDR2 FQNEAQ (reference sequence). The CDR3 consists of 13 residues. V lost 5 bases and J 4 bases, leaving 11 bases between the germline ends. CDR3: CASSPYRGTEAFF. The CDR3 coding sequence is TGTGCCAGCAGCCCCTATCGGGGCACTGAAGCTTTCTTT.

Here the CDR3 reads CASSLSLAGGRNEQFF. The CDR3 DNA reads TGTGCCAGCAGCTTGAGCCTAGCGGGAGGGCGTAATGAGCAGTTCTTC. This chain joins TRBV5-4 and TRBJ2-1; TRBD2 agrees at 12 bases. Germline CDR1 reads SGHNT; CDR2 reads YYREEE (reference sequence). The CDR3 spans 16 residues. The V and J ends lost 1 base and 7 bases, in that order; junction bases with no gene match: 6.

The V and J genes are TRBV6-5 and TRBJ1-2, with D tentatively TRBD1 (6 bases). This CDR3 spans 13 amino acids. Trimming removed 6 bases at V and 4 bases at J, with 12 bases between. CDR1 and CDR2 from the germline V gene are MNHEY and SVGAGI. The CDR3 region has the DNA TGTGCCAGCAGGACAGGATCCGGCTATGGCTACACCTTC. Amino acid sequence: CASRTGSGYGYTF.